These 32 T cell receptor beta chains came from one sample sequenced in a study of T-cell reconstitution after alpha-beta-depleted transplantation in children. The TCRbeta library incorporated unique molecular identifiers. TCRdb used MiXCR to reprocess the PCR reads, holding one entry per CDR3 protein. The data show 250,000 to 300,000 distinct CDR3 sequences, with 11% seen just once and roughly a quarter held by the top ten. This sample comprised peripheral blood, obtained 180 days after TCRalphabeta/CD19-depleted stem cell transplant. The source of these receptors is a male patient aged 2 to 9 who had a stem cell transplant for chronic granulomatous disease, so the T cells may come from the graft donor.

This clonotype was picked up many times. The chain is built from TRBV12-3 or TRBV12-4 and TRBJ2-2; 12 nucleotides align to TRBD2. J gave up 4 bases and V 6 bases, and 12 bases lay outside the gene matches. The CDR3 totals 18 residues. CDR3 loop: CASRYYPLAGGPTGELFF. The CDR3 coding sequence is TGTGCCAGCAGATATTACCCCCTAGCGGGAGGGCCCACCGGGGAGCTGTTTTTT.

This clonotype was counted a few times. The rearrangement links TRBV14 to TRBJ2-1; D is possibly TRBD2 (5 bases). The germline V and J ends were trimmed by 5 bases and 5 bases, with 16 bases remaining between them. Germline CDR1 and CDR2: SGHDN and FVKESK. CDR3 length: 15 residues. The CDR3 here is CASSFPRGRNNEQFF. CDR3 DNA sequence: TGTGCCAGCAGCTTCCCTCGGGGAAGAAACAATGAGCAGTTCTTC. Full variable domain (rest looked up from reference TRBV14 and TRBJ2-1): EAGVTQFPSHSVIEKGQTVTLRCDPISGHDNLYWYRRVMGKEIKFLLHFVKESKQDESGMPNNRFLAERTGGTYSTLKVQPAELEDSGVYFCASSFPRGRNNEQFFGPGTRLTVL.

On this clonotype itself: Germline and junction disagree at one end, which may indicate a read error. V usage is TRBV29-1 and J usage is TRBJ2-1, with D maybe TRBD2 (6 bases). This CDR3 spans 15 amino acids. The germline V gene has CDR1 SQVTM and CDR2 ANQGSEA. The CDR3 bases are TGCAGCGTTGCTTTAGCGGAGTTTTCCTACAATGCGCAGTTCTTC. The encoded protein is CSVALAEFSYNAQFF.

This clonotype was picked up many times. The chain recombines TRBV10-2 with TRBJ2-1; the match to TRBD1 covers 12 bases. V lost 7 bases, J lost 7 bases, and 2 bases stayed unmatched. Germline V gene sequence: CDR1 WSHSY, CDR2 SAAADI. CDR3 length: 13 residues. CDR3 region: CASMGQGANEQFF. Written as DNA, the CDR3 is TGCGCCAGCATGGGACAGGGGGCGAATGAGCAGTTCTTC.

This chain joins TRBV20-1 and TRBJ2-5; 12 bases are a match to TRBD2. V lost 5 bases and J lost 3; bases outside the gene matches: 10. Germline V lookup: CDR1 DFQATT, CDR2 SNEGSKA (reference sequence). The CDR3 extends over 16 amino acids. CDR3 in DNA: TGCAGTGCTGGCCCTCTAGCGGGAGGGCAGAAAGAGACCCAGTACTTC. Residues: CSAGPLAGGQKETQYF.

At least ten counts were recorded for this clonotype. The chain has TRBV7-9 and TRBJ2-5; a weak D match, TRBD1 (5 bases). Germline V gene lookup returns CDR1 SEHNR and CDR2 FQNEAQ (reference sequence). This CDR3 contains 14 residues. The germline V and J ends were trimmed by 5 bases and 3 bases, with 13 bases remaining between them. As DNA, the CDR3 is TGTGCCAGCAGCCCCCTTAGGGGCGAAGAGACCCAGTACTTC. Its protein is CASSPLRGEETQYF.

This clonotype was seen repeatedly, ten times or more. The DNA for the CDR3 is TGTGCCATCAGGGGACAGGGGAGGGGTTACGAGCAGTACTTC. This translates into CAIRGQGRGYEQYF. The chain uses TRBV10-3 and TRBJ2-7, with 10 bases matching TRBD1. The germline V gene has CDR1 ENHRY and CDR2 SYGVKD. The junction had 6 bases not matched to a gene; V was cut back by 6 bases and J by 4 bases. The CDR3 is made up of 14 amino acids.

This clonotype was observed many times. V is TRBV3-1 and J is TRBJ2-5, with D perhaps given as TRBD1 or TRBD2 (5 bases each). This CDR3 is built from 15 residues. V lost 4 bases and J 2 bases, leaving 14 bases between the germline ends. Germline loops: CDR1 LGHDT, CDR2 YNNKEL (reference sequence). In DNA, the CDR3 is TGTGCCAGCAGCCCCCTTCGGGGCCTACAAGAGACCCAGTACTTC. Translated, it gives CASSPLRGLQETQYF.

Remarks on this clonotype: A much larger clone sits a single nucleotide away, making a read error possible. The gene calls are TRBV20-1 and TRBJ1-1; D might be TRBD1 (5 bases). This CDR3 spans 12 amino acids. CDR1 and CDR2 (germline): DFQATT, SNEGSKA (reference sequence). CDR3 in DNA: TGCAGTGCCCGGCTTAGGGCTGGGGGAGCTTACTTT. As protein: CSARLRAGGAYF.

This clonotype appeared many times. The chain links TRBV29-1 to TRBJ2-1; D may be TRBD2 (6 bases). Per germline, CDR1 SQVTM and CDR2 ANQGSEA. Trimming stripped 6 bases from V and 4 bases from J, with 19 bases between. CDR3 length equals 15 residues. CDR3 sequence reads: CSVPGLQGEYNEQFF. The CDR3 nucleotides are TGCAGCGTACCGGGACTCCAAGGAGAGTACAATGAGCAGTTCTTC.

This clonotype was found many times. The rearrangement joins TRBV28 to TRBJ1-4; D unclear. CDR3 length: 14 residues. Deletions cut 6 bases from V and 0 bases from J, with 8 bases between. Germline V gene data show CDR1 as MDHEN and CDR2 as SYDVKM. The CDR3 nucleotides read TGTGCCAGCAGCCCGAGTGCAACTAATGAAAAACTGTTTTTT. It codes for CASSPSATNEKLFF.

There are many counts of this clonotype. V usage is TRBV24-1 and J usage is TRBJ1-5; possibly TRBD1 for D (6 bases). Trimming took off 11 bases at V and 10 bases at J, with 20 bases between the two ends. There are 13 residues in the CDR3. CDR1 KGHDR and CDR2 SFDVKD come from the germline V gene. Here the CDR3 DNA reads TGTGCCAGCCAGGGGCAGCCGAAGGGTCCCCAGCATTTT. The encoded protein is CASQGQPKGPQHF.

This clonotype came up many times. The rearrangement links TRBV7-2 to TRBJ2-7; tentative D call: TRBD1 (6 bases). Germline loops: CDR1 SGHTA, CDR2 FQGNSA. V lost 5 bases and J 3 bases, leaving 8 bases between the germline ends. CDR3 length: 12 residues. CDR3 residues: CASSRTVYEQYF. In DNA, the CDR3 is TGTGCCAGCAGCCGGACAGTCTACGAGCAGTACTTC. Filled out from reference TRBV7-2 and TRBJ2-7, the complete variable domain reads GAGVSQSPSNKVTEKGKDVELRCDPISGHTALYWYRQSLGQGLEFLIYFQGNSAPDKSGLPSDRFSAERTGGSVSTLTIQRTQQEDSAVYLCASSRTVYEQYFGPGTRLTVT.

The rearrangement joins TRBV19 to TRBJ2-1, with D perhaps matching TRBD1 or TRBD2 (6 bases each). The CDR3 covers 16 residues. The germline CDR1 and CDR2 sequences are LNHDA and SQIVND (reference sequence). Trimming removed 0 bases at V and 3 bases at J, with 12 bases between. The CDR3 region has the DNA TGTGCCAGTAGTATAGATAGGGGGGAACGCTACAATGAGCAGTTCTTC. Amino acid sequence: CASSIDRGERYNEQFF.

There are many counts of this clonotype. DNA for the CDR3: TGTGCCAGCAGCTTAGGGTCACCCCCTCGGGAGCAGTTCTTC. Amino acids: CASSLGSPPREQFF. The genes are TRBV7-2 and TRBJ2-1, with D unclear. Germline CDR1 SGHTA, CDR2 FQGNSA. V lost 1 base and J lost 10, with 14 bases in between. CDR3 length equals 14 residues.

This clonotype was counted many times. The chain has TRBV12-3 or TRBV12-4 and TRBJ1-2, with D possibly being TRBD1 (6 bases). Deletions cut 2 bases from V and 2 bases from J, with 9 bases between. The CDR3 contains 14 residues. The CDR3 sequence: CASSLQGTNYGYTF. In DNA, the CDR3 is TGTGCCAGCAGTTTACAGGGGACCAACTATGGCTACACCTTC.

This clonotype has a count of ten or more. J is TRBJ2-3 and V is TRBV10-3; D is uncertain. The CDR3 covers 15 residues. The germline V and J ends were trimmed by 0 bases and 4 bases, with 11 bases remaining between them. Per germline, CDR1 ENHRY and CDR2 SYGVKD. DNA for the CDR3: TGTGCCATCAGTGAGTCACAGATCCTTGCAGATACGCAGTATTTT. This sequence encodes CAISESQILADTQYF.

This clonotype was counted at least ten times. The chain couples TRBV3-1 to TRBJ2-3; 9 nucleotides match TRBD2. The CDR3 consists of 16 residues. With 0 bases clipped from V and 7 bases from J, the junction kept 8 bases outside the gene matches. Germline V gene data show CDR1 as LGHDT and CDR2 as YNNKEL (reference sequence). The CDR3 coding sequence is TGTGCCAGCAGCCAAGATCTCCGCGGGAGGGTAAATACGCAGTATTTT. This gives the protein CASSQDLRGRVNTQYF.

This clonotype was seen a handful of times. This chain uses TRBV12-3 or TRBV12-4 with TRBJ1-3; unclear D gene. V gave up 7 bases and J gave up 0 bases, with 13 bases separating them. The CDR3 covers 15 residues. The CDR3 spells CASTPLRNSGNTIYF. The CDR3 DNA is TGTGCCAGCACCCCCCTCAGGAACTCTGGAAACACCATATATTTT.

This clonotype was seen at least ten times. This chain uses TRBV11-2 with TRBJ2-1, with TRBD2 matching over 13 bases. Germline V gives CDR1 SGHAT, CDR2 FQNNGV. The CDR3 has 14 residues. J gave up 6 bases and V 5 bases, and 1 base lay outside the gene matches. CDR3 sequence reads: CASSTSGRANEQFF. The DNA for the CDR3 is TGTGCCAGCAGCACTAGCGGGAGGGCCAATGAGCAGTTCTTC.

This clonotype was seen ten or more times. J is TRBJ2-3 and V is TRBV6-5; D not certain. This CDR3 has 16 amino acids. Germline lookup yields CDR1 MNHEY and CDR2 SVGAGI. Deletions cut 4 bases from V and 2 bases from J, with 16 bases between. CDR3 in DNA: TGTGCCAGCAGTTTCCCCCCTGGTGGGATCACAGATACGCAGTATTTT. This codes for CASSFPPGGITDTQYF.

The genes are TRBV5-5 and TRBJ1-4; no definite D call. The CDR3 consists of 13 residues. V was shortened by 4 bases and J by 0 bases, with 4 bases between the two germline ends. Germline assignment: CDR1 SGHKS and CDR2 YYEKEE (reference sequence). The CDR3 loop reads CASSKSTNEKLFF. DNA of the CDR3: TGTGCCAGCAGCAAGTCAACTAATGAAAAACTGTTTTTT. The full variable domain, rest sourced from reference TRBV5-5 and TRBJ1-4, is DAGVTQSPTHLIKTRGQQVTLRCSPISGHKSVSWYQQVLGQGPQFIFQYYEKEERGRGNFPDRFSARQFPNYSSELNVNALLLGDSALYLCASSKSTNEKLFFGSGTQLSVL.

This clonotype occurred many times. The V gene is TRBV5-1, the J gene TRBJ2-3, with 7 bases aligning to TRBD2. Trimming cost V 0 bases and J 8 bases; bases outside gene matches: 6. The CDR3 runs 14 residues. CDR1 and CDR2 (germline): SGHRS, YFSETQ. CDR3 loop: CASSLGLAPGTQYF. The CDR3 nucleotides are TGCGCCAGCAGCTTGGGACTAGCTCCGGGTACGCAGTATTTT.

On this clonotype itself: A read error is possible here, since a much larger clone lies one base away. CDR3 nucleotides: TGTGCCAGCAGCCAAGAGGGCTCGACGAACACCGGGGAGCTGATTTTT. It specifies CASSQEGSTNTGELIF. V usage is TRBV4-2 and J usage is TRBJ2-2, with D tentatively TRBD2 (5 bases). CDR3 length equals 16 residues. CDR1 LGHNA and CDR2 YNFKEQ come from the germline V gene.

This clonotype was recorded many times. J is TRBJ1-5 and V is TRBV5-1; maybe TRBD1 (6 bases). V lost 4 bases and J lost 0, with 17 bases in between. Per germline, CDR1 SGHRS and CDR2 YFSETQ. The length of the CDR3 is 17 residues. CDR3 protein: CASSPTTGTHSNQPQHF. CDR3 bases: TGCGCCAGCAGCCCAACGACCGGGACACATAGCAATCAGCCCCAGCATTTT. Variable domain in full (rest from reference TRBV5-1 and TRBJ1-5): KAGVTQTPRYLIKTRGQQVTLSCSPISGHRSVSWYQQTPGQGLQFLFEYFSETQRNKGNFPGRFSGRQFSNSRSEMNVSTLELGDSALYLCASSPTTGTHSNQPQHFGDGTRLSIL.

At least ten counts were recorded for this clonotype. The chain employs TRBV7-9 and TRBJ1-4, with 7 positions matching TRBD1. This CDR3 comprises 15 residues. The V segment lost 5 bases and the J segment 6 bases; nucleotides outside the gene matches: 9. Germline lookup yields CDR1 SEHNR and CDR2 FQNEAQ (reference sequence). The CDR3 region has the DNA TGTGCCAGCAGCCGTCCAGCAGGGGGATATGAAAAACTGTTTTTT. Amino acid sequence: CASSRPAGGYEKLFF. Combining the CDR3 with reference TRBV7-9 and TRBJ1-4 gives the whole variable domain DTGVSQNPRHKITKRGQNVTFRCDPISEHNRLYWYRQTLGQGPEFLTYFQNEAQLEKSRLLSDRFSAERPKGSFSTLEIQRTEQGDSAMYLCASSRPAGGYEKLFFGSGTQLSVL.

This clonotype was observed at least ten times. The V gene is TRBV9, the J gene TRBJ2-3; tentatively, D is TRBD2 (5 bases). The V gene lost 4 bases and the J gene lost 2 bases, with 11 bases spanning the gap. CDR3 length: 14 amino acids. Germline lookup yields CDR1 SGDLS and CDR2 YYNGEE. The CDR3 loop is CASSPRTPTDTQYF. The DNA for the CDR3 is TGTGCCAGCAGCCCACGGACTCCCACAGATACGCAGTATTTT. Filled out from reference TRBV9 and TRBJ2-3, the complete variable domain reads DSGVTQTPKHLITATGQRVTLRCSPRSGDLSVYWYQQSLDQGLQFLIQYYNGEERAKGNILERFSAQQFPDLHSELNLSSLELGDSALYFCASSPRTPTDTQYFGPGTRLTVL.

This clonotype was observed at least ten times. The chain recombines TRBV29-1 with TRBJ2-6; no clear D. V lost 5 bases to trimming and J lost 2 bases, with 7 bases between them. Per the germline V gene, CDR1 is SQVTM and CDR2 is ANQGSEA. The CDR3 loop spans 13 amino acids. The CDR3 is CSVFGAGANVLTF. The CDR3, as DNA: TGCAGCGTTTTTGGGGCTGGGGCCAACGTCCTGACTTTC.

In this sample, this clonotype turned up many times. V gene TRBV4-2 combines with J gene TRBJ2-7; TRBD2 agrees at 7 bases. V lost 1 base, J lost 4 bases, and 4 bases stayed unmatched. The germline V gene has CDR1 LGHNA and CDR2 YNFKEQ. CDR3 length: 14 amino acids. The CDR3 region has the DNA TGTGCCAGCAGCCAAGCTAGCGGATCATACGAGCAGTACTTC. It translates to CASSQASGSYEQYF.

There are a few counts of this clonotype. The CDR3 DNA sequence: TGTGCCAGCAGCAACCCGCAGGGTCGGCACACAGATACGCAGTATTTT. Protein sequence: CASSNPQGRHTDTQYF. J is TRBJ2-3 and V is TRBV5-4, with D possibly matching TRBD1 (5 bases). This CDR3 spans 16 amino acids. The V gene lost 4 bases and the J gene lost 2 bases, with 17 bases spanning the gap. Germline lookup yields CDR1 SGHNT and CDR2 YYREEE (reference sequence).

This clonotype was picked up many times. The V and J genes are TRBV6-2 or TRBV6-3 and TRBJ1-6; TRBD1 agrees at 8 bases. CDR3 length: 15 amino acids. V was clipped by 6 bases and J by 6 bases; unmatched bases: 7. In germline, CDR1 is MNHEY, CDR2 SVGEGT. The CDR3 sequence: CASRPLTGANSPLHF. The CDR3 nucleotides read TGTGCCAGCAGACCGCTGACAGGGGCTAATTCACCCCTCCACTTT.

In this sample, this clonotype turned up many times. The gene calls are TRBV4-3 and TRBJ2-6, with D perhaps matching TRBD1 (5 bases). Trimming left V 4 bases short and J 0 bases short, with 10 bases between. Germline V gene data show CDR1 as LGHNA and CDR2 as YSLEER. The CDR3 runs to 16 residues. The CDR3 is CASSREQDSGANVLTF. As DNA, the CDR3 is TGCGCCAGCAGCCGAGAACAGGACTCTGGGGCCAACGTCCTGACTTTC.